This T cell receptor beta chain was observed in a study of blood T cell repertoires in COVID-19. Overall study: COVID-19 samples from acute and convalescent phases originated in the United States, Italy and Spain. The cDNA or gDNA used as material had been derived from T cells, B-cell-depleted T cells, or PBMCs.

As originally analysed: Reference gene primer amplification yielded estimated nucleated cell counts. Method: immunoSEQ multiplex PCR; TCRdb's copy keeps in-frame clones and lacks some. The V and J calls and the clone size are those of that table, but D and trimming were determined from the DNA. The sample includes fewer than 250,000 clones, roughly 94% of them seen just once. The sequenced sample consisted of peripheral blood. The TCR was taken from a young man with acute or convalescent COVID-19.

The CDR3 nucleotides are TGTGCCAGTAGTAGCTCTGCGGGGGGGGAATACGAGCAGTACTTC. Protein sequence: CASSSSAGGEYEQYF. The chain carries TRBV19 and TRBJ2-7; 9 bases are shared with TRBD2. CDR1 is LNHDA, CDR2 SQIVND, per germline (reference sequence). This CDR3 has 15 amino acids. V was clipped by 4 bases and J by 4 bases; unmatched bases: 8.